A selection of T cell receptor beta chains follows, all from one sample in a study of cytomegalovirus exposure and HLA in healthy donors. Method: immunoSEQ multiplex PCR; TCRdb's copy keeps in-frame clones and lacks some. The sample lists 150,000 to 250,000 clones, around 74% seen once, with around 1.4% in the top ten. The specimen sequenced was PBMCs. The receptors derive from a girl aged 10 to 17 in good health and CMV-seropositive. Each CDR3 is given with its conserved first and last residue. Each record gives: J gene, clone size, V gene, D gene, CDR3 DNA, CDR3 protein. D genes are given only for firm matches. Not all rows give a size; the values are once, few, many and, for expanded clones, a class.

TRBJ1-1	.	TRBV5-6	TRBD1	TGTGCCAGCAGCTGGACAGGGGGGGATACTGAAGCTTTCTTT	CASSWTGGDTEAFF
TRBJ1-2	.	TRBV15	.	TGTGCCACCAGCAGAAAAGGAGGGCAGTCTGGCTACACCTTC	CATSRKGGQSGYTF
TRBJ1-5	.	TRBV6-1	TRBD1	TGTGCCAGCATTTGGGACAGGGGGAGTAATCAGCCCCAGCATTTT	CASIWDRGSNQPQHF
TRBJ2-1	once	TRBV5-1	TRBD1	TGCGCCAGCAGCTACGAAACAGGGGTTTCCTACAATGAGCAGTTCTTC	CASSYETGVSYNEQFF
TRBJ1-6	.	TRBV18	.	TGTGCCAGCTCACCCACCCAGGGTTTGGGTTCACCCCTCCACTTT	CASSPTQGLGSPLHF
TRBJ1-5	.	TRBV11-3	.	TGTGCCAGCAGCTTCACAACAGGCTTGGGCAATCAGCCCCAGCATTTT	CASSFTTGLGNQPQHF
TRBJ2-7	once	TRBV5-5	TRBD1	TGTGCCAGCAGCAGTCCGGGACAGGGGGCGTGGGAGCAGTACTTC	CASSSPGQGAWEQYF
TRBJ2-3	.	TRBV7-2	.	TGTGCCAGCAGCTTAGCGGGCGCAGATACGCAGTATTTT	CASSLAGADTQYF
TRBJ1-1	.	TRBV14	TRBD1	TGTGCCAGCAGCCCGGGGACAGACTGGGGGAACACTGAAGCTTTCTTT	CASSPGTDWGNTEAFF
TRBJ2-7	.	TRBV30	.	TGTGCCTTTAGGACAGCTTACTACGAGCAGTACTTC	CAFRTAYYEQYF
TRBJ2-5	.	TRBV7-2	.	TGTGCCAGCAGCCCAGTAGGCGGGAACCAAGAGACCCAGTACTTC	CASSPVGGNQETQYF
TRBJ2-2	once	TRBV30	.	TGTGCCTGGAGTAGGCGGGGGCTGAACACCGGGGAGCTGTTTTTT	CAWSRRGLNTGELFF
TRBJ1-5	.	TRBV5-5	.	TGTGCCAGCAAGCCGGGGGTCACTCAGCCCCAGCATTTT	CASKPGVTQPQHF
TRBJ2-3	.	TRBV2	TRBD2	TGTGCCAGCAGCCAAATCCCCAAGACTAGCGGGGGGGCCAAAGATACGCAGTATTTT	CASSQIPKTSGGAKDTQYF
TRBJ2-3	.	TRBV28	TRBD2	TGTGCCAGCGGTGGGCTAGCGGGGATTATGGGGGGCACAGATACGCAGTATTTT	CASGGLAGIMGGTDTQYF
TRBJ2-7	.	TRBV30	TRBD1	TGTGCCTGGGGCGAACTCGACAGGGATTTCTACGAGCAGTACTTC	CAWGELDRDFYEQYF
TRBJ2-3	.	TRBV25-1	.	TGTGCCAGCAGTGAATTTTTGGGGGGTCGAAATACGCAGTATTTT	CASSEFLGGRNTQYF
TRBJ2-5	.	TRBV6-1	TRBD1	TGTGCCAGCGGGTGGGACAGGCCCGAGACCCAGTACTTC	CASGWDRPETQYF
TRBJ1-6	.	TRBV27	TRBD1	TGTGCCAGCAAAACAGCTCGGGACAGGGGCAGGTCACCCCTCCACTTT	CASKTARDRGRSPLHF
TRBJ2-3	.	TRBV7-7	TRBD2	TGTGCCAGCACCCAACTAGCGGGGGGCACAGATACGCAGTATTTT	CASTQLAGGTDTQYF
TRBJ1-2	.	TRBV19	.	TGTGCCAGTAGAGTAGGGGATGGCTACACCTTC	CASRVGDGYTF
TRBJ2-6	.	TRBV19	.	TGTGCCAGTAGGACAGGCCATTACTTTGGGGCCAACGTCCTGACTTTC	CASRTGHYFGANVLTF
TRBJ1-5	few	TRBV21-1	.	TGTGCCAGCAGCAAAGGGGGACGGGGACAGGGGATCAATCAGCCCCAGCATTTT	CASSKGGRGQGINQPQHF
TRBJ2-3	.	TRBV5-1	TRBD2	TGCGCCAGCAGCTTGGAGGGGCCCAGCGGGGTTGGAGATACGCAGTATTTT	CASSLEGPSGVGDTQYF
TRBJ1-5	.	TRBV6-1	.	TGTGCCAGCAGTGAAAGAAGTTCGGCGGTCAATCAGCCCCAGCATTTT	CASSERSSAVNQPQHF
TRBJ2-7	.	TRBV5-4	.	TGTGCCAGCAGCTTGCGGAGGGACTCCAGCTCCTACGAGCAGTACTTC	CASSLRRDSSSYEQYF
TRBJ1-4	once	TRBV9	.	TGTGCCAGCACCCGGGAGCCGGGATTTGAAAAACTGTTTTTT	CASTREPGFEKLFF
TRBJ2-5	.	TRBV10-3	TRBD1	TGTGCCATCAGTGGTGGACAGGGAGAGACCCAGTACTTC	CAISGGQGETQYF
TRBJ2-5	.	TRBV7-2	.	TGTGCCAGCAGCTTCTCTGGTTTTTGGCGGGGCCAAAACCAAGAGACCCAGTACTTC	CASSFSGFWRGQNQETQYF
TRBJ2-6	few	TRBV4-3	TRBD1	TGCGCCAGCAGCCAAGATACAGGGGGAACTGGGGCCAACGTCCTGACTTTC	CASSQDTGGTGANVLTF
TRBJ1-3	.	TRBV25-1	TRBD1	TGTGCCAGCAGCGCAGGGGGCGGAAACACCATATATTTT	CASSAGGGNTIYF
TRBJ2-7	.	TRBV6-1	.	TGTGCCACCGACACAGCCTACGAGCAGTACTTC	CATDTAYEQYF
TRBJ2-7	.	TRBV29-1	.	TGCAGCGTTGAGAGGCCAGGAGGAACCTACGAGCAGTACTTC	CSVERPGGTYEQYF
TRBJ2-1	.	TRBV7-2	TRBD1	TGTGCCAGCAGGCCCGGGACAGGGCTGTATGAGCAGTTCTTC	CASRPGTGLYEQFF
TRBJ1-2	.	TRBV4-2	.	TGTGCCAGCAGCCAAGCAACAGGGAGCTTCTATGGCTACACCTTC	CASSQATGSFYGYTF
TRBJ2-7	.	TRBV5-8	.	TGTGCCAGCAGCTTGGGGACAGACCATTACGAGCAGTACTTC	CASSLGTDHYEQYF
TRBJ1-1	.	TRBV11-3	.	TGTGCCAGCAGTTACTCCGGGACATCGAACACTGAAGCTTTCTTT	CASSYSGTSNTEAFF
TRBJ1-2	.	TRBV11-2	.	TGTGCCAGCAGCCACGGGACACCGGGCCCAGGCTACACCTTC	CASSHGTPGPGYTF
TRBJ1-6	.	TRBV27	TRBD1	TGTGCCAGCAGTCGCCCCGGGACAGGGGGATGGGGATCACCCCTCCACTTT	CASSRPGTGGWGSPLHF
TRBJ2-5	.	TRBV27	TRBD2	TGTGCCAGCAGTTTTGGGGCGGCTAGCGGATTCCAAGAGACCCAGTACTTC	CASSFGAASGFQETQYF
TRBJ2-5	.	TRBV7-9	TRBD1	TGTGCCAGCAGCTCAAGACCGGGACAGGGTCTGGAGACCCAGTACTTC	CASSSRPGQGLETQYF
TRBJ2-5	.	TRBV7-9	.	TGTGCCAGCAGCGCCTGGGGGGAGGTAGAGACCCAGTACTTC	CASSAWGEVETQYF
TRBJ1-2	.	TRBV5-1	.	TGCGCCAGCAGCTTGGATGGCAGGAACTATGGCTACACCTTC	CASSLDGRNYGYTF
TRBJ2-7	.	TRBV13	TRBD2	TGTGCCAGCAGCCGGACTAGCGGGGAGTCCTACGAGCAGTACTTC	CASSRTSGESYEQYF
TRBJ2-3	few	TRBV19	.	TGTGCCAGTAGTTGGACCAGGGATGATACGCAGTATTTT	CASSWTRDDTQYF
TRBJ1-2	.	TRBV6-1	.	TGTGCCAGCAGTCAAGTCACCACTCAGGAAGACTATGGCTACACCTTC	CASSQVTTQEDYGYTF
TRBJ2-7	.	TRBV6-5	.	TGTGCCAGCAGCCGGGACTCCGCCTACGAGCAGTACTTC	CASSRDSAYEQYF
TRBJ1-6	.	TRBV4-1	TRBD1	TGCGCCAGCAGCCGGGACAGGGGAGGAGGAAATTCACCCCTCCACTTT	CASSRDRGGGNSPLHF
TRBJ2-1	.	TRBV4-3	.	TGCGCCAGCAGCCGAGGGGGCAATGAGCAGTTCTTC	CASSRGGNEQFF
TRBJ2-3	.	TRBV7-9	TRBD1	TGTGCCAGCAGCCGGGACAGGGGATGGTCAGATACGCAGTATTTT	CASSRDRGWSDTQYF
TRBJ1-5	.	TRBV28	TRBD1	TGTGCCAGCAGGGTTACGGGGACAGGCAATCAGCCCCAGCATTTT	CASRVTGTGNQPQHF
TRBJ1-5	.	TRBV6-5	.	TGTGCCAGCAGTGTCAGGGGTCAGCCCCAGCATTTT	CASSVRGQPQHF
TRBJ2-2	.	TRBV6-5	TRBD1	TGTGCCAGCAAGGGGGCAGGGGCGAACACCGGGGAGCTGTTTTTT	CASKGAGANTGELFF
TRBJ2-6	.	TRBV14	TRBD1	TGTGCCAGCAGCCGGGACAGGGGGCTTGGGGCCAACGTCCTGACTTTC	CASSRDRGLGANVLTF
TRBJ1-2	.	TRBV5-8	.	TGTGCCAGTTCAGGGGTTCGGAGCTACACCTTC	CASSGVRSYTF
TRBJ2-7	.	TRBV9	.	TGTGCCAGCAGCCCCCCCAGCCCCAGGGACTACGAGCAGTACTTC	CASSPPSPRDYEQYF
TRBJ2-7	.	TRBV2	.	TGTGCCAGCAGGCTAGGTGAGGGATTCTACGAGCAGTACTTC	CASRLGEGFYEQYF
TRBJ1-6	.	TRBV9	.	TGTGCCAGCAGCGTAGACGTTAGCTCCTATAATTCACCCCTCCACTTT	CASSVDVSSYNSPLHF
TRBJ1-4	.	TRBV6-6	TRBD1	TGTGCCAGCAGTTACTCGACAGGGAGTGCGGAAAAACTGTTTTTT	CASSYSTGSAEKLFF
TRBJ2-7	.	TRBV5-6	.	TGTGCCAGCAGCCCCCCCACAGGGCCCTCCTACGAGCAGTACTTC	CASSPPTGPSYEQYF